These T cell receptor beta chains were read from a single sample in a study of CD8+ T cells in alopecia areata. Assay used: immunoSEQ multiplex PCR; TCRdb lists only in-frame clones, some missing. Of about 91,000 clones listed, nearly 45% are singletons. Sample: CD4+ T cells sorted from blood. These receptors all stem from a human donor with alopecia areata. CDR3s include the opening cysteine and the closing phenylalanine or tryptophan. A D gene is named only where the DNA matches it firmly. Clone size, where shown, is once, few, many, or a class for clones that have expanded.

cdr3_aa: CSARHEATYEQYF
cdr3_nt: TGCAGCGCTCGGCATGAAGCGACCTACGAGCAGTACTTC
v_call: TRBV29-1
clone_size: few
j_call: TRBJ2-7
cdr3_length: 13
d_call: NA

cdr3_aa: CSARGQENTGELFF
cdr3_nt: TGCAGCGCCCGGGGGCAGGAAAACACCGGGGAGCTGTTTTTT
v_call: TRBV29-1
clone_size: NA
j_call: TRBJ2-2
cdr3_length: 14
d_call: NA

cdr3_aa: CSVDYLQETQYF
cdr3_nt: TGCAGCGTAGACTACCTACAAGAGACCCAGTACTTC
v_call: TRBV29-1
clone_size: few
j_call: TRBJ2-5
cdr3_length: 12
d_call: NA

cdr3_aa: CSAKAPGGTPSSYNEQFF
cdr3_nt: TGCAGCGCCAAAGCGCCCGGGGGGACCCCCAGCTCCTACAATGAGCAGTTCTTC
v_call: TRBV29-1
clone_size: NA
j_call: TRBJ2-1
cdr3_length: 18
d_call: TRBD2

cdr3_aa: CSVGAQADTQYF
cdr3_nt: TGCAGCGTTGGCGCACAGGCAGATACGCAGTATTTT
v_call: TRBV29-1
clone_size: few
j_call: TRBJ2-3
cdr3_length: 12
d_call: NA

cdr3_aa: CASSELASGAYEQYF
cdr3_nt: TGTGCCAGCAGTGAACTAGCTAGCGGGGCCTACGAGCAGTACTTC
v_call: TRBV2
clone_size: once
j_call: TRBJ2-7
cdr3_length: 15
d_call: TRBD2

cdr3_aa: CASSLGTSSYNEQFF
cdr3_nt: TGTGCCAGCAGCTTAGGGACAAGCTCCTACAATGAGCAGTTCTTC
v_call: TRBV5-5
clone_size: few
j_call: TRBJ2-1
cdr3_length: 15
d_call: NA

cdr3_aa: CASSSEGEQYF
cdr3_nt: TGTGCCAGCAGTTCGGAGGGCGAGCAGTACTTC
v_call: TRBV28
clone_size: NA
j_call: TRBJ2-7
cdr3_length: 11
d_call: NA

cdr3_aa: CAWSFFGGAAGSPLHF
cdr3_nt: TGTGCCTGGAGTTTTTTTGGCGGGGCCGCGGGTTCACCCCTCCACTTT
v_call: TRBV30
clone_size: NA
j_call: TRBJ1-6
cdr3_length: 16
d_call: NA

cdr3_aa: CASSRGQLYEQYF
cdr3_nt: TGTGCCAGCAGCCGGGGACAGCTCTACGAGCAGTACTTC
v_call: TRBV11-2
clone_size: NA
j_call: TRBJ2-7
cdr3_length: 13
d_call: TRBD1

cdr3_aa: CATTSGRNFNEQYF
cdr3_nt: TGTGCCACCACTAGCGGGAGAAATTTCAACGAGCAGTACTTC
v_call: TRBV28
clone_size: few
j_call: TRBJ2-7
cdr3_length: 14
d_call: TRBD2

cdr3_aa: CAWSALTNYGYTF
cdr3_nt: TGTGCCTGGAGTGCCTTAACTAACTATGGCTACACCTTC
v_call: TRBV30
clone_size: NA
j_call: TRBJ1-2
cdr3_length: 13
d_call: NA

cdr3_aa: CASSQRGNEQYF
cdr3_nt: TGCGCCAGCAGCCAGAGAGGGAACGAGCAGTACTTC
v_call: TRBV5-1
clone_size: NA
j_call: TRBJ2-7
cdr3_length: 12
d_call: NA

cdr3_aa: CASSGQVMFGQPQHF
cdr3_nt: TGTGCCAGCAGTGGACAGGTGATGTTTGGACAGCCCCAGCATTTT
v_call: TRBV2
clone_size: NA
j_call: TRBJ1-5
cdr3_length: 15
d_call: NA

cdr3_aa: CAWSVVRGGETQYF
cdr3_nt: TGTGCCTGGAGTGTAGTCAGGGGCGGGGAGACCCAGTACTTC
v_call: TRBV30
clone_size: NA
j_call: TRBJ2-5
cdr3_length: 14
d_call: NA

cdr3_aa: CASSPGGGDTEAFF
cdr3_nt: TGTGCCAGCTCCCCAGGGGGAGGGGACACTGAAGCTTTCTTT
v_call: TRBV18
clone_size: NA
j_call: TRBJ1-1
cdr3_length: 14
d_call: TRBD1

cdr3_aa: CASSWGPTGMRSPLHF
cdr3_nt: TGCGCCAGCAGCTGGGGCCCGACAGGGATGAGATCACCCCTCCACTTT
v_call: TRBV5-1
clone_size: NA
j_call: TRBJ1-6
cdr3_length: 16
d_call: TRBD1

cdr3_aa: CSAEVNTEAFF
cdr3_nt: TGCAGCGCAGAAGTTAACACTGAAGCTTTCTTT
v_call: TRBV29-1
clone_size: few
j_call: TRBJ1-1
cdr3_length: 11
d_call: NA

cdr3_aa: CATSPQAGSTDTQYF
cdr3_nt: TGTGCCACCAGCCCCCAGGCCGGAAGCACAGATACGCAGTATTTT
v_call: TRBV15
clone_size: NA
j_call: TRBJ2-3
cdr3_length: 15
d_call: NA

cdr3_aa: CAWIPLTGQGFF
cdr3_nt: TGTGCCTGGATCCCGCTTACAGGGCAGGGTTTCTTT
v_call: TRBV30
clone_size: NA
j_call: TRBJ1-1
cdr3_length: 12
d_call: NA

cdr3_aa: CASSRTGQETQYF
cdr3_nt: TGTGCCAGCTCCCGGACAGGGCAAGAGACCCAGTACTTC
v_call: TRBV18
clone_size: NA
j_call: TRBJ2-5
cdr3_length: 13
d_call: TRBD1

cdr3_aa: CASTLEAPRYGYTF
cdr3_nt: TGTGCCAGTACCCTCGAAGCCCCGCGCTATGGCTACACCTTC
v_call: TRBV19
clone_size: few
j_call: TRBJ1-2
cdr3_length: 14
d_call: NA

cdr3_aa: CASSQDGDSGANVLTF
cdr3_nt: TGCGCCAGCAGCCAAGACGGTGACTCTGGGGCCAACGTCCTGACTTTC
v_call: TRBV4-3
clone_size: few
j_call: TRBJ2-6
cdr3_length: 16
d_call: NA

cdr3_aa: CASSPRDSDNSPLHF
cdr3_nt: TGCGCCAGCAGCCCTCGGGACAGCGATAATTCACCCCTCCACTTT
v_call: TRBV5-1
clone_size: NA
j_call: TRBJ1-6
cdr3_length: 15
d_call: TRBD1

cdr3_aa: CSVEDQGVGYTF
cdr3_nt: TGCAGCGTTGAAGACCAGGGAGTGGGCTACACCTTC
v_call: TRBV29-1
clone_size: NA
j_call: TRBJ1-2
cdr3_length: 12
d_call: NA

cdr3_aa: CASSSSGTSSYNEQFF
cdr3_nt: TGCGCCAGCAGCTCCTCCGGGACTAGCTCCTACAATGAGCAGTTCTTC
v_call: TRBV5-1
clone_size: NA
j_call: TRBJ2-1
cdr3_length: 16
d_call: TRBD2

cdr3_aa: CSVGATAGSGELFF
cdr3_nt: TGCAGCGTTGGTGCTACCGCTGGGTCCGGGGAGCTGTTTTTT
v_call: TRBV29-1
clone_size: few
j_call: TRBJ2-2
cdr3_length: 14
d_call: NA

cdr3_aa: CASSYSGGGAYEQFF
cdr3_nt: TGTGCCAGCAGTTACTCGGGCGGGGGGGCCTATGAGCAGTTCTTC
v_call: TRBV6-6
clone_size: NA
j_call: TRBJ2-1
cdr3_length: 15
d_call: TRBD2

cdr3_aa: CSVYIYTEAFF
cdr3_nt: TGCAGCGTGTACATCTACACTGAAGCTTTCTTT
v_call: TRBV29-1
clone_size: NA
j_call: TRBJ1-1
cdr3_length: 11
d_call: NA